This TCR beta chain was profiled in a study of blood T cell repertoires in COVID-19. At the level of the study: The analysed material was cDNA or gDNA that came from T cells, B-cell-depleted T cells, or PBMCs.

A Seattle source enrolled patients during active infection and followed them longitudinally. Germline V gene sequence: CDR1 MDHEN, CDR2 SYDVKM. This CDR3 is 15 amino acids long. Trimming shortened V by 6 bases and J by 0 bases, and 12 bases separated the two germline ends. In the authors' workflow: Nucleated cell counts were estimated from reference gene primer amplification. Repertoires were generated with immunoSEQ multiplex PCR, while TCRdb's copy carries only in-frame clones and drops some. The V and J calls and clone size are taken from that table; D and trimming were inferred from the DNA. This table holds almost 90,000 clones, roughly 88% found once.

The receptor's source is a young man with COVID-19, enrolled during active disease. This chain connects TRBV28 to TRBJ2-1, with a weak D call TRBD1 (6 bases). The sample consisted of peripheral blood. CDR3 sequence: CASSRTVSSYNEQFF. CDR3 sequence (DNA): TGTGCCAGCAGCCGGACAGTGAGCTCCTACAATGAGCAGTTCTTC. The variable domain in full, completed from reference TRBV28 and TRBJ2-1, reads DVKVTQSSRYLVKRTGEKVFLECVQDMDHENMFWYRQDPGLGLRLIYFSYDVKMKEKGDIPEGYSVSREKKERFSLILESASTNQTSMYLCASSRTVSSYNEQFFGPGTRLTVL.